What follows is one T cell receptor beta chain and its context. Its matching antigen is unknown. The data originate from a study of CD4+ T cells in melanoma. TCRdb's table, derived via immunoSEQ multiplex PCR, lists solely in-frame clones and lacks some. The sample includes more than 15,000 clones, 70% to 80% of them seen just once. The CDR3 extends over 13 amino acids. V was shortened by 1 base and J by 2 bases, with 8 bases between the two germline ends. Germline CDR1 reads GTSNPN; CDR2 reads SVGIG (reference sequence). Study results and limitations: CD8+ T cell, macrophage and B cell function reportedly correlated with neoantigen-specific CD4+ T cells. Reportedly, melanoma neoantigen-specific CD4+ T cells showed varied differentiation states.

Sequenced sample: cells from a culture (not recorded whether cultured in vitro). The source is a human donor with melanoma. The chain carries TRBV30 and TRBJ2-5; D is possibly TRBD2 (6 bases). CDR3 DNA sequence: TGTGCCTGGAGTGCGGGGAGGCAAGAGACCCAGTACTTC. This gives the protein CAWSAGRQETQYF.